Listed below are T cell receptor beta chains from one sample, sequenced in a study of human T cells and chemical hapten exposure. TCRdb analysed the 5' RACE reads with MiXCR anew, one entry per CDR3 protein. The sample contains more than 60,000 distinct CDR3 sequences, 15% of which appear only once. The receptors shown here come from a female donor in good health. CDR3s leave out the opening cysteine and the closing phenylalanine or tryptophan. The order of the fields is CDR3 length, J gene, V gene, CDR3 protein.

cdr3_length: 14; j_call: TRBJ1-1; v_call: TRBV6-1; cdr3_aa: ASSEAGRDPNTEAF
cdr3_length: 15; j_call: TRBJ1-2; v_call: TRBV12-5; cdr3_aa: ASGLPNAGQRSYGYT
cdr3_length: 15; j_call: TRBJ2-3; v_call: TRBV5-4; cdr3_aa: ASSLDKASGRSDTQY
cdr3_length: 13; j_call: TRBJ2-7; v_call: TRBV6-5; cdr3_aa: ASSYSTSGSYEQY
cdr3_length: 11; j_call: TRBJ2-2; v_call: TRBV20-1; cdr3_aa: SGSDGNTGELF
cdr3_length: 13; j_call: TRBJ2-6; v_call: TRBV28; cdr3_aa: ASRGQASGANVLT
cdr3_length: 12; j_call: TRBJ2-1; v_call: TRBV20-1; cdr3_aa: SARLWTENNEQF
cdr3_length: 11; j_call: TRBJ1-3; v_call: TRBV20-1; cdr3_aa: SAPGTGRNTIY
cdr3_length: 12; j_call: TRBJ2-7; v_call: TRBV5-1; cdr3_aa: ASSLNAGSYEQY
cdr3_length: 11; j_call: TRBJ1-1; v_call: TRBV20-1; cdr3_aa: SAKAGSYTEAF
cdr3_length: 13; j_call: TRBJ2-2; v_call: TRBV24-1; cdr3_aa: ATSESGQNTGELF
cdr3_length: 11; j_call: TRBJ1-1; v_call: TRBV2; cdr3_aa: ASGGRVNTEAF
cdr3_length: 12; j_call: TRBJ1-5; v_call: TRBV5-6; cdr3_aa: ASSRSLSNQPQH
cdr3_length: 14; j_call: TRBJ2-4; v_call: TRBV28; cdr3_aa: ASSFRRGLAKNIQY
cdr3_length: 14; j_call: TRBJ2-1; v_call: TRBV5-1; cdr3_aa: ASSLDPASGGNEQF
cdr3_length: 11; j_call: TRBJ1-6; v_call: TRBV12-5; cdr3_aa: ASGLGHNSPLH
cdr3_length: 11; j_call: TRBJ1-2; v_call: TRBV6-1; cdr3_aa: ASSEGGSHGYT
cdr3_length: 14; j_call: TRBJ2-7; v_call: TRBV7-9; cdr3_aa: ASSLQRGQTPYEQY
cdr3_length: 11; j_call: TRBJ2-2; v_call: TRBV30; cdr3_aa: AVAGLNTGELF
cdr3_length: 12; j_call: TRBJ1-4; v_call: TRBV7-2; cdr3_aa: ASSLAGAREKLF
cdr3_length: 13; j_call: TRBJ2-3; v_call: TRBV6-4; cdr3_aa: ASSEGGGEEDTQY
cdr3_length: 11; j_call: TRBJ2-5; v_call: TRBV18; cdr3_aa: ASSVAGRETQY
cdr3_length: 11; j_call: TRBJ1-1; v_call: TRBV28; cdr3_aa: ASLPYGNTEAF
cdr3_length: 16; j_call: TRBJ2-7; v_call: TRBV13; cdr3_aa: ASSARTSGRARSYEQY
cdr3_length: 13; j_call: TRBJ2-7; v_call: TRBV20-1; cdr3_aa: SAPTPTLTTYEQY
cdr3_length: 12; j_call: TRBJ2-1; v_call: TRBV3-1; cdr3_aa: ASSQVGGRGEQF
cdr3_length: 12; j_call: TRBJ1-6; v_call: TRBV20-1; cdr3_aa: SAREGFYNSPLH
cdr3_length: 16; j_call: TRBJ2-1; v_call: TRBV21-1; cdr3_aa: ASSHGCLALSSYNEQF
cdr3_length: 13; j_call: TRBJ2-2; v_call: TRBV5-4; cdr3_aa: ASSTGTGDTGELF
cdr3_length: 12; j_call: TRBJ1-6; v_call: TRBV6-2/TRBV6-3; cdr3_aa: ASSYAGFNSPLH
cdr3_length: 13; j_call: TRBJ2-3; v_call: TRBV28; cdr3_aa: ASSRTSGTTDTQY
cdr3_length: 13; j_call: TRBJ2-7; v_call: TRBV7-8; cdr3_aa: ASSLAQGPSYEQY
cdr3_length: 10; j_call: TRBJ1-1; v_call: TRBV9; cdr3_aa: ASSYTGTEAF
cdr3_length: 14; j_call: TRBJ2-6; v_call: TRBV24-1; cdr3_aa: ATRGPPDPGANVLT
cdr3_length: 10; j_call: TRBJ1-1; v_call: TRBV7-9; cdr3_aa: ASSPGRTEAF
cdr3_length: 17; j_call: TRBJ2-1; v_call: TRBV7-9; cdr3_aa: ASSLAIGGNRPSYNEQF
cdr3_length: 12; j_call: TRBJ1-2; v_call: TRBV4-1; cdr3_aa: ASSQERGRRGYT
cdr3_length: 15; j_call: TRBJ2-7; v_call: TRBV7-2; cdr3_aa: ASSPGLAGGRSYEQY
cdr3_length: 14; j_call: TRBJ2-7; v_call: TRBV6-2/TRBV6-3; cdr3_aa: ASSYPPDRGVNEQY
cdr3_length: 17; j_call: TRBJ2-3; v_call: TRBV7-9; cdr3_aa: ASSLNPVVGTANTDTQY
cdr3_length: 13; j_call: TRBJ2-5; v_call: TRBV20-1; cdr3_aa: SARRTSGIQETQY
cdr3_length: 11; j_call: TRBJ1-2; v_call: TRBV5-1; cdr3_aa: ASSSQGGAGYT
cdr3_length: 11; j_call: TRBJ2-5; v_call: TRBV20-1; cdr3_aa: SAIAVNQETQY
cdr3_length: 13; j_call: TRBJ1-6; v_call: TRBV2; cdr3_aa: ASSPRTGPISPLH
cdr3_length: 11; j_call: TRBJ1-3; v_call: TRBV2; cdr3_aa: ASRWDSGNTIY
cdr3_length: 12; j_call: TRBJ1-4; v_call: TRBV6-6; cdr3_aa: ASSLDGPREKLF
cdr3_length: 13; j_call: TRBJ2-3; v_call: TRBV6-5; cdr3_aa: ASSYADWGTDTQY